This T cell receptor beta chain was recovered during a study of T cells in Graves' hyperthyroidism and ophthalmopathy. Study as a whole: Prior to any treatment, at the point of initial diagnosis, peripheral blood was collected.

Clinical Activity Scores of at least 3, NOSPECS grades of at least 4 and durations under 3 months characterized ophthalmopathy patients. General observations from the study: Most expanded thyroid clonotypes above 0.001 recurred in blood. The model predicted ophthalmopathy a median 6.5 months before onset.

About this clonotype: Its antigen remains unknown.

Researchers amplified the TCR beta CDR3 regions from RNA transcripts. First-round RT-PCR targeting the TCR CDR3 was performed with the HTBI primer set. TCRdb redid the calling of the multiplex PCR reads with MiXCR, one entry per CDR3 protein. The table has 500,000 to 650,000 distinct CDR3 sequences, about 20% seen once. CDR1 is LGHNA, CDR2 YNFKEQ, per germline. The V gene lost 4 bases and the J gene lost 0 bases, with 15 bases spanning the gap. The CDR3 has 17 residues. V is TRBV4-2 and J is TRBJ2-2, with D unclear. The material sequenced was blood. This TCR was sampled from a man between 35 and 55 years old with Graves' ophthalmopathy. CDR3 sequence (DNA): TGTGCCAGCAGCCCCCAATCAGTGACGGCGAACACCGGGGAGCTGTTTTTT. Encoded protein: CASSPQSVTANTGELFF.